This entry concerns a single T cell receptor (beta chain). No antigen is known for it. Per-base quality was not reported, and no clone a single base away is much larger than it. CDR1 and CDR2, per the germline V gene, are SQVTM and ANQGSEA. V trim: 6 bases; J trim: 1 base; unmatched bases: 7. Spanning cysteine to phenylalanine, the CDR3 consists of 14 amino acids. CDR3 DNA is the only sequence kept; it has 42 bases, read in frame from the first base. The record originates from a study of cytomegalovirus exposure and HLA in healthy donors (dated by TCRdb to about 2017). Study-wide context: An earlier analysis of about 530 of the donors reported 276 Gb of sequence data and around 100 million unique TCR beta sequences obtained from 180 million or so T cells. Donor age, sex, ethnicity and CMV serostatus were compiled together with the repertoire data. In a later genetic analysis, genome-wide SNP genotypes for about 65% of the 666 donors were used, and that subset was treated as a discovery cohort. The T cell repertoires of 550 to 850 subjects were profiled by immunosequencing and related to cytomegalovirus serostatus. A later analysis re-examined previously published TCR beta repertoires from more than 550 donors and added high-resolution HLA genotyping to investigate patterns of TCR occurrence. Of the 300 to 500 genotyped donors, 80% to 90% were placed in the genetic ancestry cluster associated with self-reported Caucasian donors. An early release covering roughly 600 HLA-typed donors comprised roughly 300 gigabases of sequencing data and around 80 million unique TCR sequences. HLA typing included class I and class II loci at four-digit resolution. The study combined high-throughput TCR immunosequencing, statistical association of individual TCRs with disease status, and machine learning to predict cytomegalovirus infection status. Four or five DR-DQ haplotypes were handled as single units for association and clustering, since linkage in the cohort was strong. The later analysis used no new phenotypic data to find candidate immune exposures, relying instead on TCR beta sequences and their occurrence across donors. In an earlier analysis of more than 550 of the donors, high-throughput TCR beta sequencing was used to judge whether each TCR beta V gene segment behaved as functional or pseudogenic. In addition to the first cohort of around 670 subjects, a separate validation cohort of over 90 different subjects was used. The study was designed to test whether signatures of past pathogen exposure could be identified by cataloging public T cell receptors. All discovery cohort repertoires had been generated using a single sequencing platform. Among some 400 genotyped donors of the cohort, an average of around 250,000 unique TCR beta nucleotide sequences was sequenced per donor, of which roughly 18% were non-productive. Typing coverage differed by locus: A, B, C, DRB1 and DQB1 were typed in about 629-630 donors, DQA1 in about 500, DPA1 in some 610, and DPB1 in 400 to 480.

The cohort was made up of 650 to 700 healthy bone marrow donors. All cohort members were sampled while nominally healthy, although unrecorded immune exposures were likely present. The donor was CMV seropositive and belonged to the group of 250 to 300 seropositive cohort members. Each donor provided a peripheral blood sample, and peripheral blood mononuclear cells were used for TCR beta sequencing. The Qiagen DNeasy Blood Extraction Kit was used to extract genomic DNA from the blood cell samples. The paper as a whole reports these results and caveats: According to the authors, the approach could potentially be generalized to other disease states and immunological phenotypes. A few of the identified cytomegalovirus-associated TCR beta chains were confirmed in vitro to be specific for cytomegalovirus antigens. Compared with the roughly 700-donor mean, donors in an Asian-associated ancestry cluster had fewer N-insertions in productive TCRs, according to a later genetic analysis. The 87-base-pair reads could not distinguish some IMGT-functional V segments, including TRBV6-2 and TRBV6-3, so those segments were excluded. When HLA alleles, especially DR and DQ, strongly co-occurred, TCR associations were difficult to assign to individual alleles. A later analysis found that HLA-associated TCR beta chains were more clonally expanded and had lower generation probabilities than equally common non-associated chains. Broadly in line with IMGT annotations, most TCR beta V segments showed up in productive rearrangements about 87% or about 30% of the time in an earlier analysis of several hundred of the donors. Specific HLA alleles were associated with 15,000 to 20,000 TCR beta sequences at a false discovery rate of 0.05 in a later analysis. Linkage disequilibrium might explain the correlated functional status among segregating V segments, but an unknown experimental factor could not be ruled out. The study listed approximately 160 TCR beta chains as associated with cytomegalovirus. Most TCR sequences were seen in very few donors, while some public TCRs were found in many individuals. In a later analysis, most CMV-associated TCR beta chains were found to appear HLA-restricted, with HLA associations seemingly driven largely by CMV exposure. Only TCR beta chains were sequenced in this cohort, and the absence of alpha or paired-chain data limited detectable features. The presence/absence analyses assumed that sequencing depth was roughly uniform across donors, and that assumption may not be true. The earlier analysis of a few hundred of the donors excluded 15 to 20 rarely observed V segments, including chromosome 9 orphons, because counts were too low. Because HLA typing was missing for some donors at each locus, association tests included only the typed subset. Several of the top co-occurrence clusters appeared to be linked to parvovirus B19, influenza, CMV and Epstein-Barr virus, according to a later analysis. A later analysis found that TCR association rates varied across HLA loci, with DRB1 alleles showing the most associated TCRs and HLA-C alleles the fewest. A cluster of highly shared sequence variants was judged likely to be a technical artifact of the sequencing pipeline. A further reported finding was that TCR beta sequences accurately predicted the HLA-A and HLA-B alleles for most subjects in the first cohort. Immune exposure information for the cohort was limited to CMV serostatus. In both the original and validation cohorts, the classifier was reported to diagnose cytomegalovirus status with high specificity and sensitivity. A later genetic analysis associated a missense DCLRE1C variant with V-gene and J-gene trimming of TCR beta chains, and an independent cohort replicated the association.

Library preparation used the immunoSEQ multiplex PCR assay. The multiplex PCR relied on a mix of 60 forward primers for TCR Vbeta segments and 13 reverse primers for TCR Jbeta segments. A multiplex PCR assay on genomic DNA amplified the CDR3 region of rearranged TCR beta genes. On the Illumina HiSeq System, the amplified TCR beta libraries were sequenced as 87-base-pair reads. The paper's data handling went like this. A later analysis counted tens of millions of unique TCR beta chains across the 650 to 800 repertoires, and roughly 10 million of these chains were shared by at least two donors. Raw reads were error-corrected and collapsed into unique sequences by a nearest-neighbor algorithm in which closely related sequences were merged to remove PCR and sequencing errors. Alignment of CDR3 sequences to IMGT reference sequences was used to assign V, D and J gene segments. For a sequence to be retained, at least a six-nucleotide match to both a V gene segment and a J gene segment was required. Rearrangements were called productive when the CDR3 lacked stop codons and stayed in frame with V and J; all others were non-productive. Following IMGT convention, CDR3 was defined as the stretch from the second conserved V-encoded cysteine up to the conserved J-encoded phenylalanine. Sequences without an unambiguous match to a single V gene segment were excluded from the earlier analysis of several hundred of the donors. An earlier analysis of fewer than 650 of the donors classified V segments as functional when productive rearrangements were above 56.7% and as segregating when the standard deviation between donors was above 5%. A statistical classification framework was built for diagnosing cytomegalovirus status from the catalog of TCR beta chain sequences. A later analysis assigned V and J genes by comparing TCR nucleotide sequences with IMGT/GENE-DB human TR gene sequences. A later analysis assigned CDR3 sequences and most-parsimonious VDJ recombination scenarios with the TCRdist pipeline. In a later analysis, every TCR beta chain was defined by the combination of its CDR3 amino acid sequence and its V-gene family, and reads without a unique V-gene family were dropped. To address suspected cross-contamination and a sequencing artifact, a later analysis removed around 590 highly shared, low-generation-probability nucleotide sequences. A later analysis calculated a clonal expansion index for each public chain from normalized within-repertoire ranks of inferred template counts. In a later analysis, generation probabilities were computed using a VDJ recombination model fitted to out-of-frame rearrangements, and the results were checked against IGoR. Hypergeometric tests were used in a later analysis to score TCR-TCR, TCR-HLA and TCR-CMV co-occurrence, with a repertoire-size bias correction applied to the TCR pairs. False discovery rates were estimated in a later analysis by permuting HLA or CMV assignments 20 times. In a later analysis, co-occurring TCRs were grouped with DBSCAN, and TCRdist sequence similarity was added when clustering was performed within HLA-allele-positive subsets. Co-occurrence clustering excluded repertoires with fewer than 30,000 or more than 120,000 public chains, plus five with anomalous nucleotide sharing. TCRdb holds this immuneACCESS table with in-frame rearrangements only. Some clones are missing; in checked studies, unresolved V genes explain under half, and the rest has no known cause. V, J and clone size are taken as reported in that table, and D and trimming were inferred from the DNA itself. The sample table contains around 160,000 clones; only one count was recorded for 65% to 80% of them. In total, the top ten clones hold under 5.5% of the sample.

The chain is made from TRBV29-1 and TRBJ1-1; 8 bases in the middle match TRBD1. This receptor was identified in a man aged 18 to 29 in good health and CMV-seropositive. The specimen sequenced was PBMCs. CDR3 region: CSVGGQGGNTEAFF. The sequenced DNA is TGCAGCGTCGGTGGACAGGGTGGGAACACTGAAGCTTTCTTT. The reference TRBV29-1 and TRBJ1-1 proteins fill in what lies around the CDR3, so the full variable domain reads SAVISQKPSRDICQRGTSLTIQCQVDSQVTMMFWYRQQPGQSLTLIATANQGSEATYESGFVIDKFPISRPNLTFSTLTVSNMSPEDSSIYLCSVGGQGGNTEAFFGQGTRLTVV.